These T cell receptor beta chains were read from a single sample in a study of tumor T cells in aggressive B-cell lymphoma. The repertoire was sequenced with immunoSEQ multiplex PCR; TCRdb's copy has only in-frame clones and lacks some. The sample lists about 4,000 clones; roughly 85% were seen once. Material: tumor tissue. These receptors were taken from an adult with diffuse large B cell lymphoma. CDR3s include the opening cysteine and the closing phenylalanine or tryptophan. D genes are given only for firm matches. A row's size may be missing; if present it is once, few, many or a size class.

CDR3aa: CASSQGQGTYEQYF
CDR3nt: TGCGCCAGCAGCCAGGGACAGGGGACCTACGAGCAGTACTTC
abundance: NA
j_gene: TRBJ2-7
len: 14
d_gene: TRBD1
v_gene: TRBV4-3

CDR3aa: CASSKTGLDGYTF
CDR3nt: TGTGCCAGCAGTAAGACAGGGTTAGATGGCTACACCTTC
abundance: NA
j_gene: TRBJ1-2
len: 13
d_gene: TRBD1
v_gene: TRBV27

CDR3aa: CASSPTGLNEQFF
CDR3nt: TGCGCCAGCAGCCCTACAGGGTTAAATGAGCAGTTCTTC
abundance: NA
j_gene: TRBJ2-1
len: 13
d_gene: NA
v_gene: TRBV4-3

CDR3aa: CASSPPDRVYEQYF
CDR3nt: TGTGCCAGCTCCCCTCCGGACAGGGTTTACGAGCAGTACTTC
abundance: NA
j_gene: TRBJ2-7
len: 14
d_gene: TRBD1
v_gene: TRBV18

CDR3aa: CASSLVPPGTEAFF
CDR3nt: TGTGCCAGCAGCTTAGTCCCCCCGGGTACTGAAGCTTTCTTT
abundance: NA
j_gene: TRBJ1-1
len: 14
d_gene: NA
v_gene: TRBV13

CDR3aa: CASSVRTGPNSPLHF
CDR3nt: TGTGCCAGCAGCGTAAGGACAGGGCCTAATTCACCCCTCCACTTT
abundance: NA
j_gene: TRBJ1-6
len: 15
d_gene: TRBD1
v_gene: TRBV9

CDR3aa: CASLGLGQGEKLFF
CDR3nt: TGTGCCAGCCTCGGTTTAGGACAGGGAGAAAAACTGTTTTTT
abundance: NA
j_gene: TRBJ1-4
len: 14
d_gene: TRBD1
v_gene: TRBV27

CDR3aa: CASSLSGHSDNEQFF
CDR3nt: TGTGCCAGCAGTTTATCTGGGCACTCAGACAATGAGCAGTTCTTC
abundance: NA
j_gene: TRBJ2-1
len: 15
d_gene: NA
v_gene: TRBV27

CDR3aa: CASTAGGYEQYF
CDR3nt: TGTGCCAGCACCGCAGGAGGTTACGAGCAGTACTTC
abundance: NA
j_gene: TRBJ2-7
len: 12
d_gene: NA
v_gene: TRBV7-2

CDR3aa: CASSPPGGRTGELFF
CDR3nt: TGTGCCAGCTCACCTCCAGGGGGACGGACCGGGGAGCTGTTTTTT
abundance: NA
j_gene: TRBJ2-2
len: 15
d_gene: TRBD1
v_gene: TRBV18

CDR3aa: CASSSNKEADIYEKLFF
CDR3nt: TGTGCCAGCAGCTCCAATAAAGAGGCGGACATCTATGAAAAACTGTTTTTT
abundance: once
j_gene: TRBJ1-4
len: 17
d_gene: NA
v_gene: TRBV13

CDR3aa: CASSQDSGVGTEAFF
CDR3nt: TGCGCCAGCAGCCAAGATTCGGGTGTGGGCACTGAAGCTTTCTTT
abundance: NA
j_gene: TRBJ1-1
len: 15
d_gene: NA
v_gene: TRBV4-3

CDR3aa: CASSETGWITEAFF
CDR3nt: TGTGCCAGCAGTGAAACAGGGTGGATCACTGAAGCTTTCTTT
abundance: NA
j_gene: TRBJ1-1
len: 14
d_gene: NA
v_gene: TRBV6-1

CDR3aa: CASSYEGNYGYTF
CDR3nt: TGTGCCAGCAGTTATGAGGGTAACTATGGCTACACCTTC
abundance: NA
j_gene: TRBJ1-2
len: 13
d_gene: NA
v_gene: TRBV27

CDR3aa: CASSRTGVQQPQHF
CDR3nt: TGTGCCAGCAGCCGAACAGGGGTGCAGCAGCCCCAGCATTTT
abundance: NA
j_gene: TRBJ1-5
len: 14
d_gene: TRBD1
v_gene: TRBV4-2

CDR3aa: CASSLAPGVETQYF
CDR3nt: TGTGCCAGCAGCTTAGCCCCAGGGGTAGAGACCCAGTACTTC
abundance: NA
j_gene: TRBJ2-5
len: 14
d_gene: NA
v_gene: TRBV11-3

CDR3aa: CASSLKVTGGQPVYGYTF
CDR3nt: TGTGCCAGCAGCTTAAAGGTCACAGGGGGCCAACCCGTCTATGGCTACACCTTC
abundance: NA
j_gene: TRBJ1-2
len: 18
d_gene: TRBD1
v_gene: TRBV7-2

CDR3aa: CASREPGGKAEAFF
CDR3nt: TGTGCCAGCAGAGAGCCCGGGGGGAAGGCTGAAGCTTTCTTT
abundance: once
j_gene: TRBJ1-1
len: 14
d_gene: NA
v_gene: TRBV6-6

CDR3aa: CASRKRGEETQYF
CDR3nt: TGTGCCAGCAGAAAGCGGGGGGAAGAGACCCAGTACTTC
abundance: NA
j_gene: TRBJ2-5
len: 13
d_gene: TRBD2
v_gene: TRBV11-3

CDR3aa: CASSVRSDQPQHF
CDR3nt: TGTGCCAGCAGCGTCCGGTCGGATCAGCCCCAGCATTTT
abundance: NA
j_gene: TRBJ1-5
len: 13
d_gene: NA
v_gene: TRBV9

CDR3aa: CASSLSPGTDTQYF
CDR3nt: TGTGCCAGCAGTTTATCACCGGGCACAGATACGCAGTATTTT
abundance: NA
j_gene: TRBJ2-3
len: 14
d_gene: NA
v_gene: TRBV27

CDR3aa: CASSVTGTYEQYF
CDR3nt: TGTGCCAGCAGCGTGACAGGGACCTACGAGCAGTACTTC
abundance: few
j_gene: TRBJ2-7
len: 13
d_gene: TRBD1
v_gene: TRBV9